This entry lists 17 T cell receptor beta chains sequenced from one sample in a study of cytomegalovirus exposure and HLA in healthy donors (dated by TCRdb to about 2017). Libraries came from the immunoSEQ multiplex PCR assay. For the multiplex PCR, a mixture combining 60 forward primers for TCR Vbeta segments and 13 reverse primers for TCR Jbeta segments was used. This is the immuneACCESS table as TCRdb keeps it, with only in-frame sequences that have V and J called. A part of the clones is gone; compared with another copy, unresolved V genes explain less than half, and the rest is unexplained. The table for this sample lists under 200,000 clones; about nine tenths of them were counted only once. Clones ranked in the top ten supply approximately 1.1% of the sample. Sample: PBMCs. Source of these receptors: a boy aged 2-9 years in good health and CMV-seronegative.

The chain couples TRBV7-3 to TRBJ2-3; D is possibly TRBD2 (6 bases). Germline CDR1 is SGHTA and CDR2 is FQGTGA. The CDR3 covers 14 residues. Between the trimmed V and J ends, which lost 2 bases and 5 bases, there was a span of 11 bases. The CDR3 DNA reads TGTGCCAGCAGCTTAGCTAGCGTCAGAGATACGCAGTATTTT. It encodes CASSLASVRDTQYF.

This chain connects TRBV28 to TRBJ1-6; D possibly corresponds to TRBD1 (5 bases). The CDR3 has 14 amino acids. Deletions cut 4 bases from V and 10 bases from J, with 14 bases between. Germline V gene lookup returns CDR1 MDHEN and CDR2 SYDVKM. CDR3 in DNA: TGTGCCAGCAGTTCAGGGTGGGGAGGGTCACCCCTCCACTTT. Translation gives CASSSGWGGSPLHF. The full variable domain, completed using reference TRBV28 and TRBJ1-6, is DVKVTQSSRYLVKRTGEKVFLECVQDMDHENMFWYRQDPGLGLRLIYFSYDVKMKEKGDIPEGYSVSREKKERFSLILESASTNQTSMYLCASSSGWGGSPLHFGNGTRLTVT.

CDR3 in amino acids: CSAQNQPQHF. CDR3 sequence (DNA): TGCAGTGCCCAGAATCAGCCCCAGCATTTT. The chain recombines TRBV20-1 with TRBJ1-5; D not resolved. The V gene's germline CDR1 is DFQATT and CDR2 SNEGSKA (reference sequence). V lost 6 bases and J lost 4, with 4 bases in between. The CDR3 has 10 amino acids.

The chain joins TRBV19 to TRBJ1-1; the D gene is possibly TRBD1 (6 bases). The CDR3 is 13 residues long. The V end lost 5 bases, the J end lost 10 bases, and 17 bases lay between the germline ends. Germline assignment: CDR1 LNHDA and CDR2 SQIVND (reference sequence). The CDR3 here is CASSLGQTRVAFF. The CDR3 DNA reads TGTGCCAGTAGTCTCGGACAGACCAGGGTAGCTTTCTTT. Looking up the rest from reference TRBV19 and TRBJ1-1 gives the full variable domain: DGGITQSPKYLFRKEGQNVTLSCEQNLNHDAMYWYRQDPGQGLRLIYYSQIVNDFQKGDIAEGYSVSREKKESFPLTVTSAQKNPTAFYLCASSLGQTRVAFFGQGTRLTVV.

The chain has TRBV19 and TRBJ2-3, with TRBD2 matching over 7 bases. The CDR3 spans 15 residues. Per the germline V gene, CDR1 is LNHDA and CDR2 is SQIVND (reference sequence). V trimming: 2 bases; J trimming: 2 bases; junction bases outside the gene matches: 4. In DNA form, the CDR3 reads TGTGCCAGTAGTATAAGGGGACTAAACACAGATACGCAGTATTTT. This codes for CASSIRGLNTDTQYF.

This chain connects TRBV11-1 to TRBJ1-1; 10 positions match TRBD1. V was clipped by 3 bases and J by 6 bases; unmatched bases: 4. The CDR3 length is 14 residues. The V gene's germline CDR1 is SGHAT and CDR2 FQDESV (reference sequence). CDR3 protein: CASSFRDRGAEAFF. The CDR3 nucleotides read TGTGCCAGCAGCTTCCGGGACAGGGGCGCTGAAGCTTTCTTT.

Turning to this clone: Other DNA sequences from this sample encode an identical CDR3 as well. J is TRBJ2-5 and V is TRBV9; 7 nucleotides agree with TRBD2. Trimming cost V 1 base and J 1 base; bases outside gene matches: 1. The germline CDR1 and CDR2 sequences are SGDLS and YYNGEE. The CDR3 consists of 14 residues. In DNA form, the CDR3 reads TGTGCCAGCAGCGTATCTAGCGGCCAAGAGACCCAGTACTTC. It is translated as CASSVSSGQETQYF.

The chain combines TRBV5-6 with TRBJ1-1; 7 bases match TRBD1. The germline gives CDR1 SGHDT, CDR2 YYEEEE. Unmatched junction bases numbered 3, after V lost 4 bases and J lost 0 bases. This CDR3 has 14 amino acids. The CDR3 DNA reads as TGTGCCAGCAGCCGGGACAGTCTGAACACTGAAGCTTTCTTT. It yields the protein CASSRDSLNTEAFF.

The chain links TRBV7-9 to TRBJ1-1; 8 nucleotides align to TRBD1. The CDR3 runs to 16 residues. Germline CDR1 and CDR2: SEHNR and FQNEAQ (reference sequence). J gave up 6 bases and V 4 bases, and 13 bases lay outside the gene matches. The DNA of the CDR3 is TGTGCCAGCAGCTCTCTTCCCCCGGGACAGGTTCCTGAAGCTTTCTTT. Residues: CASSSLPPGQVPEAFF.

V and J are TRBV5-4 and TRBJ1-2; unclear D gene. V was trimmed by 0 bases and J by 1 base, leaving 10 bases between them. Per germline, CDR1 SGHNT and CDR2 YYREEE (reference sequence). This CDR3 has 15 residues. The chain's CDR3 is CASSLGQFDNYGYTF. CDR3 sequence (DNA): TGTGCCAGCAGCTTGGGCCAGTTTGATAACTATGGCTACACCTTC.

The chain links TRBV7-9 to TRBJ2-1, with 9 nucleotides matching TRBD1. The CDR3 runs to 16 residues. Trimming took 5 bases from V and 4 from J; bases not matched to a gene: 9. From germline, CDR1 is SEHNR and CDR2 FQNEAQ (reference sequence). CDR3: CASSPTGGQGYNEQFF. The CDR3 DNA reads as TGTGCCAGCAGCCCTACGGGGGGACAGGGATACAATGAGCAGTTCTTC. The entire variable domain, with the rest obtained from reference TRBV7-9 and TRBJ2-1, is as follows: DTGVSQNPRHKITKRGQNVTFRCDPISEHNRLYWYRQTLGQGPEFLTYFQNEAQLEKSRLLSDRFSAERPKGSFSTLEIQRTEQGDSAMYLCASSPTGGQGYNEQFFGPGTRLTVL.

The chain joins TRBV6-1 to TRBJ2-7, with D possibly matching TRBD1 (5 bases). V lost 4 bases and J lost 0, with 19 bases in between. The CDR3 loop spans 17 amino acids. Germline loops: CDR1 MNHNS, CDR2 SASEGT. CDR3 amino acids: CASSGDLKTAISYEQYF. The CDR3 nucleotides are TGTGCCAGCAGTGGAGATTTAAAGACAGCAATCTCCTACGAGCAGTACTTC.

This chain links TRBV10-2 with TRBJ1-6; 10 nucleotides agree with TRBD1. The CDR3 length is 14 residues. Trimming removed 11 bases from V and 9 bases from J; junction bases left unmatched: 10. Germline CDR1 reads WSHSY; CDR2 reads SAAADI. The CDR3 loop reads CAAYRDRGTSPLHF. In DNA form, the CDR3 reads TGCGCCGCATACCGGGACAGGGGTACTTCACCCCTCCACTTT.

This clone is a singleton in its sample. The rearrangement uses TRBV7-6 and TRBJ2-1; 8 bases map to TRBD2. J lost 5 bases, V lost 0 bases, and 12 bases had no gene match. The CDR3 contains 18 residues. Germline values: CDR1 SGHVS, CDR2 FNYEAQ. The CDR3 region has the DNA TGTGCCAGCAGCTTAGCTATTCCGGGACTAGGGACCAACAATGAGCAGTTCTTC. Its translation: CASSLAIPGLGTNNEQFF.

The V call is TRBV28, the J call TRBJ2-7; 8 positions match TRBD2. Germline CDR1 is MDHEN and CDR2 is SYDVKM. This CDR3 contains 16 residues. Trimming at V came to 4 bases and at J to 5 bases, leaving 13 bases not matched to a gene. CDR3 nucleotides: TGTGCCAGCAGTTCCCCACAGGGACTAGGCTATGACGAGCAGTACTTC. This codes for CASSSPQGLGYDEQYF.

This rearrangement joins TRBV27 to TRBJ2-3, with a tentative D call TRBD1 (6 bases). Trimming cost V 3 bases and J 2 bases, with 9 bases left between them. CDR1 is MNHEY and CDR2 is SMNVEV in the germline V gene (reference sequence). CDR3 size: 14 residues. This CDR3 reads CASSFRGYTDTQYF. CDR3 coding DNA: TGTGCCAGCAGTTTCAGGGGTTACACAGATACGCAGTATTTT.

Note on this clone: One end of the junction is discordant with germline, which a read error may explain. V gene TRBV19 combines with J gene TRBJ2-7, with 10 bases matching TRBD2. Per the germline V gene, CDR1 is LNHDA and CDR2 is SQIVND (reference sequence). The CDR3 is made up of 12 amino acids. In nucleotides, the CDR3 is TGTGCCAGTAGTATACTAGCGGGGGACCTCCTCTTC. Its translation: CASSILAGDLLF.